The clone carrying this TCR beta chain was recorded a few times. Each CDR3 protein is one row after TCRdb ran MiXCR on the 5' RACE reads. The repertoire holds about 120,000 distinct CDR3 sequences, with about 12% as singletons. The CDR3 is 13 amino acids. Germline V CDR1 and CDR2: WSHSY, SAAADI. The trim removed 7 bases at V and 6 bases at J, leaving 5 bases unmatched. Documented time point: blood at routine non-recurrence follow-up after resection. Whole RNA from tumor, nontumor lung or frozen PBMC was sequenced unsorted. The sample belongs to a study of spatial heterogeneity in lung cancer. Study background: In the raw reads, each unique TCR and UMI combination was present more than ten times on average.

The specimen comprised PBMCs, sampled at follow-up. The sequence was obtained from a male donor with early-stage non-small cell lung cancer. The chain links TRBV10-2 to TRBJ1-5; 8 bases fit TRBD1. Here the CDR3 reads CASNQGAGQPQHF. The CDR3 coding sequence is TGCGCCAGCAATCAGGGGGCAGGTCAGCCCCAGCATTTT.